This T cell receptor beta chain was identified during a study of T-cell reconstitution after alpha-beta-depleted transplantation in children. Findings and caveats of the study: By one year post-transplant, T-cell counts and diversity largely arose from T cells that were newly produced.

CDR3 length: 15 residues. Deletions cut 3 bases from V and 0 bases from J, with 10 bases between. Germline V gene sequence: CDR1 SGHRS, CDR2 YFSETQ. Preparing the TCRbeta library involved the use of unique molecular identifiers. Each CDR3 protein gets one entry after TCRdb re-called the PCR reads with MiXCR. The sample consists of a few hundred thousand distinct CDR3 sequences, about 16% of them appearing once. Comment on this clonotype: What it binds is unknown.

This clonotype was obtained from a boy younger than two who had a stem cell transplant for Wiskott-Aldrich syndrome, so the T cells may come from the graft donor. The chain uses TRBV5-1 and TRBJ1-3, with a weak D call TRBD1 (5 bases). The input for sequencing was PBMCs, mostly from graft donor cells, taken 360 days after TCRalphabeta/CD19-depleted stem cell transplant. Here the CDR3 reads CASSSGPSSGNTIYF. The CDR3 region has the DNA TGCGCCAGCAGCTCGGGACCGAGCTCTGGAAACACCATATATTTT.